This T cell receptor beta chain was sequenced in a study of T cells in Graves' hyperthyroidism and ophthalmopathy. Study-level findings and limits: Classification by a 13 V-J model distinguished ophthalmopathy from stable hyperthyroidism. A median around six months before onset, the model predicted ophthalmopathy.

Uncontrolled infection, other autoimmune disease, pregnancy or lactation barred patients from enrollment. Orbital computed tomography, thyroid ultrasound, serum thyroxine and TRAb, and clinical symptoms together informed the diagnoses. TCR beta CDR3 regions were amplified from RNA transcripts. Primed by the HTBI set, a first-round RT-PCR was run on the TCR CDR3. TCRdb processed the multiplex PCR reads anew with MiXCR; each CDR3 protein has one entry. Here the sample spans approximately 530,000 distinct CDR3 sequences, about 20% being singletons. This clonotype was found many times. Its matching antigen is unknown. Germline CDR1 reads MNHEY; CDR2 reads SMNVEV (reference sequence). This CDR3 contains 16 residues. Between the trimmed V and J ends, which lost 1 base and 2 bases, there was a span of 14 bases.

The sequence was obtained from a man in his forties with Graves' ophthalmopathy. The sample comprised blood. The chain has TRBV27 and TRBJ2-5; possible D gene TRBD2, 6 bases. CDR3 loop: CASSLWHGSTQETQYF. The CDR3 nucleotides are TGTGCCAGCAGTTTATGGCACGGGAGCACTCAAGAGACCCAGTACTTC.